This entry lists 19 T cell receptor beta chains sequenced from one sample in a study of T cells after posttransplantation cyclophosphamide. Treatment was busulfan-fludarabine conditioning, a marrow graft, and cyclophosphamide on days +3 and +4. The method was immunoSEQ multiplex PCR; TCRdb's version includes in-frame clones alone and lacks a portion of them. The sample contains approximately 6,200 clones, none of them singletons. The sequences come from PBMCs, collected after an allogeneic stem cell transplant with post-transplant cyclophosphamide. Receptor source: a male patient in his 30s who received an allogeneic stem cell transplant from an unrelated donor, was CMV-positive, and had acute and chronic GVHD. Some T cells may be graft donor cells.

This clone showed up many times. The genes are TRBV27 and TRBJ1-3; D is unresolved. This CDR3 has 14 residues. Per the germline V gene, CDR1 is MNHEY and CDR2 is SMNVEV (reference sequence). Trimming pared 1 base from V and 8 bases from J, leaving 12 bases between. This CDR3 is CASSLYTGSDTIYF. The CDR3 nucleotides read TGTGCCAGCAGTTTATATACCGGGTCAGACACCATATATTTT.

This clone counts as medium-sized. The chain links TRBV5-6 to TRBJ1-1; D is unresolved. V was cut by 4 bases and J by 1 base, with 14 bases left in between. Germline V gene data show CDR1 as SGHDT and CDR2 as YYEEEE. The length of the CDR3 is 15 residues. CDR3 coding DNA: TGTGCCAGCAGCGCACTAGTTAGGGCGAACACTGAAGCTTTCTTT. This sequence encodes CASSALVRANTEAFF.

By its share, this clone is medium-sized (0.01 to 0.1%). The rearrangement joins TRBV5-1 to TRBJ2-2; 9 positions agree with TRBD1. The germline CDR1 and CDR2 sequences are SGHRS and YFSETQ. J gave up 3 bases and V 0 bases, and 3 bases lay outside the gene matches. The CDR3 is 16 amino acids. The CDR3 sequence is CASSLGDRGYTGELFF. The DNA for the CDR3 is TGCGCCAGCAGCTTGGGCGACAGGGGGTACACCGGGGAGCTGTTTTTT.

This clone was detected ten times or more. This chain links TRBV7-2 with TRBJ2-7; a weak D match, TRBD1 (5 bases). V was pared by 0 bases and J by 1 base, with 10 bases between. The CDR3 covers 15 residues. Germline V gene data show CDR1 as SGHTA and CDR2 as FQGNSA. DNA for the CDR3: TGTGCCAGCAGCTTAGCCCACAGACAGTCCTACGAGCAGTACTTC. Protein product: CASSLAHRQSYEQYF.

This clone was counted many times. The gene calls are TRBV28 and TRBJ1-4; TRBD1 might be the D (6 bases). Germline CDR1 is MDHEN and CDR2 is SYDVKM. V lost 4 bases and J 0 bases, leaving 9 bases between the germline ends. This CDR3 comprises 15 residues. The CDR3 here is CASSSSGATNEKLFF. The CDR3 coding sequence is TGTGCCAGCAGTTCGTCAGGGGCAACTAATGAAAAACTGTTTTTT.

A few counts support this clone. This chain uses TRBV9 with TRBJ2-3, with D uncertain. This CDR3 region has 16 residues. Germline V gene lookup returns CDR1 SGDLS and CDR2 YYNGEE. The V end was cut by 4 bases, the J end by 1 base, with 16 bases between. The CDR3 region is CASSLDEVWGTDTQYF. The CDR3 DNA reads as TGTGCCAGCAGCCTCGATGAGGTGTGGGGCACAGATACGCAGTATTTT. Variable domain in full (rest from reference TRBV9 and TRBJ2-3): DSGVTQTPKHLITATGQRVTLRCSPRSGDLSVYWYQQSLDQGLQFLIQYYNGEERAKGNILERFSAQQFPDLHSELNLSSLELGDSALYFCASSLDEVWGTDTQYFGPGTRLTVL.

In its sample, this clone was seen many times. V is TRBV10-3 and J is TRBJ2-7; D gene unclear. Germline V CDR1 and CDR2: ENHRY, SYGVKD. CDR3 length equals 14 residues. V gave up 2 bases and J gave up 0 bases, with 8 bases separating them. CDR3 nucleotide sequence: TGTGCCATCAGTGAGGTGGTCAGCTCCTACGAGCAGTACTTC. This codes for CAISEVVSSYEQYF.

This clone is categorized as medium-sized. The chain couples TRBV5-1 to TRBJ2-3; D is undetermined. In germline, CDR1 is SGHRS, CDR2 YFSETQ. V lost 2 bases and J lost 0, with 10 bases in between. The CDR3 is 15 residues long. This chain's CDR3 is CASSFESASTDTQYF. CDR3 sequence (DNA): TGCGCCAGCAGCTTCGAGAGTGCTAGCACAGATACGCAGTATTTT.

This clone is labeled medium-sized. The chain combines TRBV7-6 with TRBJ2-6, with 7 bases lining up with TRBD1. In germline, CDR1 is SGHVS, CDR2 FNYEAQ. CDR3 length: 18 residues. After removal of 2 bases from V and 2 bases from J, the junction contained 9 bases not matched to a gene. The CDR3 region is CASSLKGAGEPGANVLTF. The CDR3 DNA follows: TGTGCCAGCAGCTTAAAGGGGGCAGGGGAGCCTGGGGCCAACGTCCTGACTTTC. The complete variable domain, with remaining parts taken from reference TRBV7-6 and TRBJ2-6, reads GAGVSQSPRYKVTKRGQDVALRCDPISGHVSLYWYRQALGQGPEFLTYFNYEAQQDKSGLPNDRFSAERPEGSISTLTIQRTEQRDSAMYRCASSLKGAGEPGANVLTFGAGSRLTVL.

This clone was recorded at least ten times. The chain carries TRBV25-1 and TRBJ2-3; 7 bases are a match to TRBD1. V trimming: 2 bases; J trimming: 2 bases; junction bases outside the gene matches: 7. Per the germline V gene, CDR1 is MGHDK and CDR2 is SYGVNS. This CDR3 region has 16 residues. CDR3 amino acids: CASSEKWDSLTDTQYF. In DNA form, the CDR3 reads TGTGCCAGCAGTGAAAAATGGGACAGCCTCACAGATACGCAGTATTTT. Combining the CDR3 with reference TRBV25-1 and TRBJ2-3 gives the whole variable domain EADIYQTPRYLVIGTGKKITLECSQTMGHDKMYWYQQDPGMELHLIHYSYGVNSTEKGDLSSESTVSRIRTEHFPLTLESARPSHTSQYLCASSEKWDSLTDTQYFGPGTRLTVL.

This clone came up many times. V gene TRBV7-9 combines with J gene TRBJ1-4, with TRBD1 matching over 7 bases. CDR1 is SEHNR and CDR2 is FQNEAQ in the germline V gene (reference sequence). The length of the CDR3 is 15 residues. The V segment lost 3 bases and the J segment 3 bases; nucleotides outside the gene matches: 4. The CDR3 DNA is TGTGCCAGCAGCTTGATGGGACAGCCTAATGAAAAACTGTTTTTT. Protein: CASSLMGQPNEKLFF.

This clone has at least ten counts. The V call is TRBV16, the J call TRBJ1-2; unclear D gene. There are 12 residues in the CDR3. CDR1 is KGHSY, CDR2 FQNENV, per germline. The V end lost 6 bases, the J end lost 4 bases, and 9 bases lay between the germline ends. CDR3 residues: CASSPSTYGYTF. CDR3 nucleotides: TGTGCCAGCAGTCCTTCTACCTATGGCTACACCTTC.

This clone occurred many times. V gene TRBV2 combines with J gene TRBJ1-1; no firm D call. This CDR3 has 14 amino acids. V was pared by 3 bases and J by 0 bases, with 8 bases between. The germline V gene has CDR1 SNHLY and CDR2 FYNNEI. For the CDR3, the DNA is TGTGCCAGCAGTGATCCGGGTCTGAACACTGAAGCTTTCTTT. It encodes CASSDPGLNTEAFF.

Ten or more counts support this clone. The chain couples TRBV16 to TRBJ1-4; 8 nucleotides align to TRBD1. The CDR3 is 15 residues long. J lost 4 bases, V lost 4 bases, and 5 bases had no gene match. CDR1 and CDR2 from the germline V gene are KGHSY and FQNENV. The CDR3 loop reads CASSPRTGNNEKLFF. The CDR3 DNA reads TGTGCCAGCAGCCCGCGGACAGGGAATAATGAAAAACTGTTTTTT.

This clone has a count of ten or more. The chain links TRBV11-2 to TRBJ1-4; TRBD1 agrees at 7 bases. The CDR3 runs 17 residues. J lost 5 bases, V lost 5 bases, and 14 bases had no gene match. Looked up from germline, CDR1 is SGHAT and CDR2 is FQNNGV. CDR3: CASSGSTGRRRNEKLFF. The CDR3 DNA is TGTGCCAGCAGCGGATCGACAGGGAGGAGGAGAAATGAAAAACTGTTTTTT.

V usage is TRBV7-9 and J usage is TRBJ2-2, with 7 bases that match TRBD2. CDR1 and CDR2 from the germline V gene are SEHNR and FQNEAQ (reference sequence). CDR3 length: 16 amino acids. V was pared by 5 bases and J by 3 bases, with 9 bases of the junction left unmatched. CDR3 amino acids: CASSHTPGRDTGELFF. The CDR3 nucleotides read TGTGCCAGCAGCCACACCCCTGGGAGGGACACCGGGGAGCTGTTTTTT.

This clone came up many times. The genes are TRBV5-1 and TRBJ1-4, with 7 positions matching TRBD1. The ends lost 4 bases at V and 8 bases at J; junction bases unmatched: 5. The CDR3 has 13 amino acids. From germline, CDR1 is SGHRS and CDR2 YFSETQ. The CDR3 DNA follows: TGCGCCAGCAGCGCCATACAGGGGGAAAAACTGTTTTTT. Its protein is CASSAIQGEKLFF.

This clone was counted ten times or more. The J gene is TRBJ1-1, the V gene TRBV6-6; possibly TRBD1 for D (6 bases). Germline-derived CDR1 and CDR2 are MNHNY and SVGAGI (reference sequence). The V and J ends lost 6 bases and 9 bases respectively, with 17 bases between them. The CDR3 contains 13 residues. CDR3 coding DNA: TGTGCCAGCAGCTCGAGGGAGAGGGGGAAAGCTTTCTTT. It yields the protein CASSSRERGKAFF.

This clone was seen repeatedly, ten times or more. This chain joins TRBV19 and TRBJ1-3; D gene uncertain. Trimming stripped 5 bases from V and 8 bases from J, with 16 bases between. From germline, CDR1 is LNHDA and CDR2 SQIVND (reference sequence). The CDR3 has 14 residues. CDR3 in amino acids: CASSLWNPADTIYF. CDR3 coding DNA: TGTGCCAGTAGTCTCTGGAACCCCGCGGACACCATATATTTT.